This TCR beta chain derives from a study of blood T cell repertoires in COVID-19 (dated by TCRdb to 2019 to 2021). For the study in its entirety: The collaborator samples originated in the United States, Italy and Spain and spanned the acute and convalescent phases of COVID-19. The material from the prospective study consisted of cDNA or gDNA derived from T cells, B-cell-depleted T cells, or PBMCs. Deeply sampled blood TCRbeta repertoires from subjects exposed to, actively infected with, or recovered from COVID-19 were included in the dataset. The repertoires were made available in a free public database intended to serve as a resource for research on the immune response to SARS-CoV-2. The samples were drawn from two sources: the first 160 participants of the ongoing ImmuneRACE study, and 1,000 to 1,500 subjects contributed by 6 global collaborators. The sample metadata nearly always contained a de-identified subject ID, COVID-19 status, age in years and sex. Where available, HLA class I and class II types were taken from metadata supplied by the sample provider and were not determined by assay-based typing.

The collaborating institutions used their own protocols to collect whole blood in K2EDTA tubes. For TCRbeta analysis, collaborators shipped samples in one of three forms: frozen whole blood, isolated PBMCs, or DNA extracted from either of those sample types. Details on this clone: Which antigen it targets is not known. Per-base quality was not reported, and no clone a single base away is much larger than it.

The paper's findings and limits, for the study overall: The amount of clinical and demographic metadata varied by source and participant and was provided uncurated.

The CDR3 sequence holds 14 residues, the cysteine and phenylalanine included. Solely the CDR3 DNA is kept, with 42 bases framed from the first base. Based on the germline V gene, the CDR1 and CDR2 sequences are MNHEY and SVGAGI. V loses 2 bases, J loses 2 bases, and the germline ends lie 10 bases apart. The immunoSEQ Assay, a bias-controlled multiplex PCR, was used to amplify TCRbeta CDR3 regions from genomic DNA. The authors' analysis ran thus. Nucleated cell counts per sample were estimated from amplification of reference gene primers within the assay. Sequence reads were collapsed and filtered to measure the absolute abundance of every unique TCRbeta CDR3 rearrangement. Productive Simpson clonality was computed per sample as the square root of Simpson's diversity index over productive rearrangements. TCRdb stores this immuneACCESS table with in-frame sequences only. Part of the clones is absent; in the studies checked, under half of the shortfall reflects unresolved V genes, and no reason is known for the rest. The V and J calls and clone size were taken over from that table, and D and trimming were inferred from the DNA. For this sample there are about 99,000 clones; roughly 84% appear just once. Together, the top ten hold 2% of the sample.

This clonotype was sampled from a man between 65 and 85 years old with active or convalescent COVID-19. What was sequenced was peripheral blood. The rearrangement joined TRBV6-5 to TRBJ2-7; TRBD1 might be the D gene, on 6 matching bases. The DNA sequence follows: TGTGCCAGCAGTTACCGGGACATTGCCTACGAGCAGTACTTC. Translated, this gives CASSYRDIAYEQYF.